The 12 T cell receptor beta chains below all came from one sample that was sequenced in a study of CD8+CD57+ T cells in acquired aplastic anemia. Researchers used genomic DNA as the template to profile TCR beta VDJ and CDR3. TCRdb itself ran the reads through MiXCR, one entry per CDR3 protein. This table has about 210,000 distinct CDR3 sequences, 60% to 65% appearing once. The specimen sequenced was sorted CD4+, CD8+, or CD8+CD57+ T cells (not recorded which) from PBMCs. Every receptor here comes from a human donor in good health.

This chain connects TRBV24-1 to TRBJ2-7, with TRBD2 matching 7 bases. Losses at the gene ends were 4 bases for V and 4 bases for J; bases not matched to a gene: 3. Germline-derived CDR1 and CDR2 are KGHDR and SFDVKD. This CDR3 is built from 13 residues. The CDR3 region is CATSEGEGYEQYF. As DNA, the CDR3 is TGTGCCACCAGTGAAGGGGAGGGGTACGAGCAGTACTTC.

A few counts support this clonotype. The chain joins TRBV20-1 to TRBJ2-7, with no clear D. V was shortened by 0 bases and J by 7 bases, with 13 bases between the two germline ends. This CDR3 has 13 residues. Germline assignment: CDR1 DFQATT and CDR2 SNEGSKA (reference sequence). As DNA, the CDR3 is TGCAGTGCTAGAGATTTAGAGTTTCGGGAGCAGTACTTC. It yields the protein CSARDLEFREQYF.

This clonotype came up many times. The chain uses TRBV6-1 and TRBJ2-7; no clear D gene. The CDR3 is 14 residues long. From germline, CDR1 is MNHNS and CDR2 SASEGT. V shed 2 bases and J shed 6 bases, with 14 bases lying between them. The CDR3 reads CASSEWPSQGEQYF. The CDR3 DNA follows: TGTGCCAGCAGTGAATGGCCCTCTCAAGGCGAGCAGTACTTC.

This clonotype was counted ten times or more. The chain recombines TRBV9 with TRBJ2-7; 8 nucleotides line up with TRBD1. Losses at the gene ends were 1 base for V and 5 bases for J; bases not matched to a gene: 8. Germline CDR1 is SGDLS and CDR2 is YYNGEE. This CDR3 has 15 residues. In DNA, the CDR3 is TGTGCCAGCAGCGTATTCGGACAGGGACTGGACGAGCAGTACTTC. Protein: CASSVFGQGLDEQYF.

The CDR3 region has the DNA TGTGCCAGCAGCTTCAACAACGAGCAGTACTTC. It encodes CASSFNNEQYF. V and J are TRBV7-9 and TRBJ2-7; no clear D gene. The CDR3 sequence is 11 residues long. Per the germline V gene, CDR1 is SEHNR and CDR2 is FQNEAQ (reference sequence). V was shortened by 3 bases and J by 5 bases, with 5 bases between the two germline ends.

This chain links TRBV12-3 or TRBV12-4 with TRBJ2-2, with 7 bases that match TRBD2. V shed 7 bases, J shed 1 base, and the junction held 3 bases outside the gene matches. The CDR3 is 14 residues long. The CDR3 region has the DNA TGTGCCAGCACCAGGACTAGGAACACCGGGGAGCTGTTTTTT. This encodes CASTRTRNTGELFF.

The chain's CDR3 is CASSPTGAGLQPQHF. The CDR3 DNA reads as TGTGCCAGCAGCCCAACGGGGGCAGGGCTTCAGCCCCAGCATTTT. This chain joins TRBV7-9 and TRBJ1-5; maybe TRBD1 (6 bases). Germline assignment: CDR1 SEHNR and CDR2 FQNEAQ (reference sequence). CDR3 length: 15 residues. V was trimmed by 5 bases and J by 6 bases, leaving 17 bases between them.

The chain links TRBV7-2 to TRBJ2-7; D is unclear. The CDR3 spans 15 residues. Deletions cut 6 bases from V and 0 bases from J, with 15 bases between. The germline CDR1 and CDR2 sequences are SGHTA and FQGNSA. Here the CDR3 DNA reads TGTGCCAGCAGAAGGACCCCCACCCACTCCTACGAGCAGTACTTC. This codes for CASRRTPTHSYEQYF.

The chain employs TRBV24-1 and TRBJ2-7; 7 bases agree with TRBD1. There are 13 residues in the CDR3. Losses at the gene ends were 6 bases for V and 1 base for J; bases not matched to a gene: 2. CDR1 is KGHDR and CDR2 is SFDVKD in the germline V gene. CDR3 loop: CATSRRGSYEQYF. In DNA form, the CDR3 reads TGTGCCACCAGTCGCAGGGGGTCCTACGAGCAGTACTTC.

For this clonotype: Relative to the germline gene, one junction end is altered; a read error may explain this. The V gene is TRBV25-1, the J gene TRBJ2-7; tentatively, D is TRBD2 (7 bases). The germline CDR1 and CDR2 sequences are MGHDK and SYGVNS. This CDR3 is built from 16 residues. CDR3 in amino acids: CACSGVRGRGSYEQYF. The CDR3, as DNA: TGTGCCTGCAGCGGGGTCAGGGGCAGGGGATCCTACGAGCAGTACTTC.

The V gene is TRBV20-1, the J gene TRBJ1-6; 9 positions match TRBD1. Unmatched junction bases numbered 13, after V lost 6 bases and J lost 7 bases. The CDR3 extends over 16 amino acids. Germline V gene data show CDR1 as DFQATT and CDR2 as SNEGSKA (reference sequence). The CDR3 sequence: CSAPGGGDRENSPLHF. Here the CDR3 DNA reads TGCAGTGCCCCTGGGGGGGGGGACAGGGAGAATTCACCCCTCCACTTT.

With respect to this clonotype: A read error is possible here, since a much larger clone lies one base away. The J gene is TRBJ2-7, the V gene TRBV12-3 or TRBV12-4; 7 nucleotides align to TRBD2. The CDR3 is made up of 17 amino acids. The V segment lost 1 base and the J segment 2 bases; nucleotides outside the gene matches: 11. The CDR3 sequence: CASSLGGRVRGTYEQYF. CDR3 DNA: TGTGCCAGCAGTTTAGGGGGGAGGGTACGGGGAACCTACGAGCAGTACTTC.